This T cell receptor (beta chain) appears in the sequencing data of a study of cytomegalovirus exposure and HLA in healthy donors. CDR3 length: 13 amino acids. Trimming removed 6 bases at V and 4 bases at J, with 12 bases between. Germline-derived CDR1 and CDR2 are LGHNA and YNFKEQ. With 60 Vbeta and 13 Jbeta primers, the PCR was carried out. This table comes from immunoSEQ multiplex PCR, and its TCRdb copy is limited to in-frame clones, with some not included. Altogether approximately 170,000 clones are present, over 75% being singletons, with the ten largest covering over 2%. The sequence came from a male donor in good health and CMV-seronegative. Sequencing input: PBMCs. The chain employs TRBV4-2 and TRBJ1-1, with D tentatively TRBD1 (6 bases). The CDR3 sequence: CASRPTGTTEAFF. The CDR3 DNA reads as TGTGCCAGCAGACCCACAGGGACCACTGAAGCTTTCTTT.